This is a list of T cell receptor beta chains from one sample in a study of T cell responses to AZD1222 COVID-19 vaccine. Assay: immunoSEQ multiplex PCR; the TCRdb copy retains only in-frame clones and omits some. The data show 100,000 to 120,000 clones, 87% seen once. Material: peripheral blood, obtained on day 0 of AZD1222 vaccination. Source of these receptors: an adult in good health. CDR3s include the opening cysteine and the closing phenylalanine or tryptophan. The D gene is left open where the match is weak. For some rows the clone size is stated as once, few or many, or as a class when expanded; others skip it.

>TRBJ2-3|TRBV27|NA|TRBD2
CASSNSGATSTDTQYF
TGTGCCAGCAGTAATAGCGGGGCCACTAGCACAGATACGCAGTATTTT
>TRBJ2-7|TRBV6-5|NA|NA
CASSPRQETPTEQYF
TGTGCCAGCAGTCCCCGACAGGAAACCCCCACCGAGCAGTACTTC
>TRBJ2-7|TRBV7-2|NA|NA
CASSLRGASNYEQYF
TGTGCCAGCAGCTTGAGGGGGGCGTCGAACTACGAGCAGTACTTC
>TRBJ2-1|TRBV7-3|NA|NA
CASSRGGYNEQFF
TGTGCCAGCAGCAGGGGGGGTTACAATGAGCAGTTCTTC
>TRBJ2-3|TRBV7-3|NA|NA
CASSPGGTLFKDTQYF
TGTGCCAGCAGCCCCGGGGGTACCCTCTTTAAAGATACGCAGTATTTT
>TRBJ1-2|TRBV29-1|NA|TRBD1
CSVGQEDGYGYTF
TGCAGCGTCGGACAGGAGGATGGCTATGGCTACACCTTC
>TRBJ1-5|TRBV12-3/TRBV12-4|NA|NA
CASSFFGASPQHF
TGTGCCAGCAGTTTCTTCGGGGCATCGCCCCAGCATTTT
>TRBJ2-3|TRBV14|NA|TRBD2
CASSRGLAGGPADTQYF
TGTGCCAGCAGCCGCGGACTAGCGGGGGGGCCAGCAGATACGCAGTATTTT
>TRBJ1-5|TRBV28|NA|TRBD1
CASSFYGQGAGQPQHF
TGTGCCAGCAGTTTCTATGGACAGGGGGCAGGTCAGCCCCAGCATTTT
>TRBJ1-1|TRBV13|NA|TRBD1
CASSSGQGTWNTEAFF
TGTGCCAGCAGCTCTGGACAGGGGACTTGGAACACTGAAGCTTTCTTT
>TRBJ1-6|TRBV19|NA|TRBD1
CASSAPDRDSPLHF
TGTGCCAGTAGTGCCCCGGACAGGGATTCACCCCTCCACTTT
>TRBJ2-7|TRBV18|NA|NA
CASSPRDAISYEQYF
TGTGCCAGCTCACCCCGGGACGCGATCTCCTACGAGCAGTACTTC
>TRBJ2-7|TRBV6-2/TRBV6-3|NA|NA
CASSSHYSPGTGYEQYF
TGTGCCAGCAGTTCCCACTACTCTCCCGGGACCGGTTACGAGCAGTACTTC
>TRBJ1-4|TRBV7-3|NA|NA
CASSATGSLAEKLFF
TGTGCCAGCAGTGCGACCGGGTCCCTGGCCGAAAAACTGTTTTTT
>TRBJ2-7|TRBV7-2|NA|TRBD2
CASSLAAGAYEQYF
TGTGCCAGCAGCTTAGCGGCGGGGGCCTACGAGCAGTACTTC
>TRBJ1-2|TRBV18|NA|NA
CASSASNYGYTF
TGTGCCAGCTCAGCTTCTAACTATGGCTACACCTTC
>TRBJ2-7|TRBV28|NA|TRBD2
CASSRTSGAYEQYF
TGTGCCAGCAGCCGGACTAGCGGGGCCTACGAGCAGTACTTC
>TRBJ2-1|TRBV4-2|NA|TRBD2
CASSQAGTGGRNEQFF
TGTGCCAGCAGCCAAGCAGGAACGGGGGGGCGAAATGAGCAGTTCTTC
>TRBJ1-3|TRBV28|NA|TRBD1
CASHSGGTGNTIYF
TGTGCCAGTCACTCAGGGGGAACTGGAAACACCATATATTTT
>TRBJ1-2|TRBV3-1/TRBV3-2|few|NA
CASSPTRTATLYGYTF
TGTGCCAGCAGCCCCACGCGGACTGCTACTCTATATGGCTACACCTTC
>TRBJ1-5|TRBV5-8|NA|NA
CASSLGRGINQPQHF
TGTGCCAGCAGCTTGGGGAGGGGGATCAATCAGCCCCAGCATTTT
>TRBJ2-7|TRBV29-1|few|NA
CSGSDGSYEQYF
TGCAGCGGCTCGGACGGCTCCTACGAGCAGTACTTC
>TRBJ1-3|TRBV25-1|once|TRBD1
CASSVSGTGSGNTIYF
TGTGCCAGCAGTGTCTCCGGGACAGGGTCCGGAAACACCATATATTTT
>TRBJ2-1|TRBV5-1|NA|TRBD2
CASSWTSGRALSYNEQFF
TGCGCCAGCAGCTGGACTAGCGGGAGGGCCTTGTCCTACAATGAGCAGTTCTTC
>TRBJ2-3|TRBV6-5|NA|NA
CASSYDGASTDTQYF
TGTGCCAGCAGTTACGACGGGGCTAGCACAGATACGCAGTATTTT
>TRBJ2-5|TRBV7-2|once|NA
CASSLAVEVETQYF
TGTGCCAGCAGCTTAGCTGTAGAAGTGGAGACCCAGTACTTC
>TRBJ2-5|TRBV18|NA|NA
CASSPPGQLETQYF
TGTGCCAGCTCACCACCGGGGCAGCTGGAGACCCAGTACTTC
>TRBJ2-2|TRBV19|NA|NA
CASNGFLNTGELFF
TGTGCCAGTAATGGGTTCTTGAACACCGGGGAGCTGTTTTTT
>TRBJ1-1|TRBV18|NA|NA
CASSLTASEAFF
TGTGCCAGCTCACTGACAGCTTCTGAAGCTTTCTTT
>TRBJ1-4|TRBV7-2|NA|TRBD1
CASSLFFPGQGIEKLFF
TGTGCCAGCAGTTTGTTTTTCCCGGGACAGGGGATTGAAAAACTGTTTTTT
>TRBJ1-5|TRBV6-1|NA|NA
CASSDHSNQPQHF
TGTGCCAGCAGTGATCATAGCAATCAGCCCCAGCATTTT
>TRBJ1-5|TRBV10-3|NA|TRBD1
CAINPDRGQPQHF
TGTGCCATCAACCCCGACAGGGGACAGCCCCAGCATTTT
>TRBJ1-1|TRBV18|NA|NA
CASSPVGATEAFF
TGTGCCAGCTCACCGGTGGGGGCCACTGAAGCTTTCTTT
>TRBJ2-6|TRBV5-1|NA|NA
CASSLRQGIRGANVLTF
TGCGCCAGCAGCTTAAGGCAGGGTATAAGGGGGGCCAACGTCCTGACTTTC
>TRBJ1-1|TRBV30|NA|NA
CAWSVSMGVTEAFF
TGTGCCTGGAGTGTAAGTATGGGGGTCACTGAAGCTTTCTTT
>TRBJ2-1|TRBV28|NA|NA
CASSSKKTGSYNEQFF
TGTGCCAGCAGTTCCAAGAAAACAGGTTCCTACAATGAGCAGTTCTTC
>TRBJ1-6|TRBV30|NA|NA
CAWRGGGYSPLHF
TGTGCCTGGAGGGGCGGAGGATACTCACCCCTCCACTTT
>TRBJ1-1|TRBV6-5|NA|NA
CASSNTKNTEAFF
TGTGCCAGCAGTAACACAAAAAACACTGAAGCTTTCTTT
>TRBJ1-2|TRBV27|NA|TRBD1
CASSNPARGEYGYTF
TGTGCCAGCAGTAATCCCGCCAGGGGGGAATATGGCTACACCTTC
>TRBJ1-5|TRBV6-5|NA|NA
CASGTGQPQHF
TGTGCCAGCGGTACGGGTCAGCCCCAGCATTTT
>TRBJ1-2|TRBV6-2/TRBV6-3|NA|NA
CASSPSHRVHNYGYTF
TGTGCCAGCAGCCCCTCCCACCGGGTCCACAACTATGGCTACACCTTC
>TRBJ1-1|TRBV5-1|NA|NA
CASSPGTGNTEAFF
TGCGCCAGCAGTCCTGGGACGGGGAACACTGAAGCTTTCTTT
>TRBJ2-1|TRBV11-2|NA|NA
CASSFSRSANEQFF
TGTGCCAGCAGCTTCTCCAGATCTGCCAATGAGCAGTTCTTC
>TRBJ2-1|TRBV2|NA|TRBD2
CASSEIAGGVNEQFF
TGTGCCAGCAGTGAAATAGCGGGAGGCGTCAATGAGCAGTTCTTC
>TRBJ1-6|TRBV28|NA|NA
CASSVWGRSYNSPLHF
TGTGCCAGCAGTGTCTGGGGGAGATCCTATAATTCACCCCTCCACTTT